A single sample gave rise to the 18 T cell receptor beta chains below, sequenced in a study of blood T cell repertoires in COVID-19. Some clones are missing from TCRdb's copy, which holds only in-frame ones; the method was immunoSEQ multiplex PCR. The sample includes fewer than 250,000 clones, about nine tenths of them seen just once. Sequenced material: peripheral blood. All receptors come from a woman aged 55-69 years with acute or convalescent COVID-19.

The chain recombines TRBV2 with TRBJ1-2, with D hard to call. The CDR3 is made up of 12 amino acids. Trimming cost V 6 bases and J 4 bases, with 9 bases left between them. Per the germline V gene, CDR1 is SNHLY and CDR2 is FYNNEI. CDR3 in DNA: TGTGCCAGCAGCCGAGGTTCCTATGGCTACACCTTC. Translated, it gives CASSRGSYGYTF.

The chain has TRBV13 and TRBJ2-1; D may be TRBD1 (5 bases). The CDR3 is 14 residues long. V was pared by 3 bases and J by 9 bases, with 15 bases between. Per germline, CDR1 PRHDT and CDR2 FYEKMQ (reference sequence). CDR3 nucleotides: TGTGCCAGCAGCTTGGCTAGGGGCCGCGGTGAGCAGTTCTTC. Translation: CASSLARGRGEQFF.

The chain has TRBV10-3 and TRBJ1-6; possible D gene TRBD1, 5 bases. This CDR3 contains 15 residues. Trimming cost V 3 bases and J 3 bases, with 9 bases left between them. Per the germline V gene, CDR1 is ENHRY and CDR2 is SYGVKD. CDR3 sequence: CAISDRDSYNSPLHF. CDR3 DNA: TGTGCCATCAGTGATCGCGACAGCTATAATTCACCCCTCCACTTT.

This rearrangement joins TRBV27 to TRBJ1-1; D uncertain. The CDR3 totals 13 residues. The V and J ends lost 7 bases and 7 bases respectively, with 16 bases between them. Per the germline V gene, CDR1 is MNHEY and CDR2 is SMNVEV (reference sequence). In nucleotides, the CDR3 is TGTGCCAGCAAAACCCCTCAGGCAGGTGAAGCTTTCTTT. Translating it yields CASKTPQAGEAFF.

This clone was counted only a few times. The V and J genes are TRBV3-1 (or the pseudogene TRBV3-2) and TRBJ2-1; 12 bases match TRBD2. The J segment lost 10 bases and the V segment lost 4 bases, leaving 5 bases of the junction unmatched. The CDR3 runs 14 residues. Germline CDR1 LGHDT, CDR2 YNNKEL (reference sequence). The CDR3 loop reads CASSPLAGGWEQFF. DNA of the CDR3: TGTGCCAGCAGCCCCCTAGCGGGGGGGTGGGAGCAGTTCTTC.

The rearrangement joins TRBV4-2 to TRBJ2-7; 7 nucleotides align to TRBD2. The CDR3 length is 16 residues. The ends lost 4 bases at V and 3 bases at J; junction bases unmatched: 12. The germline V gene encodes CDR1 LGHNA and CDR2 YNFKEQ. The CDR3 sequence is CASSPTGGYLSYEQYF. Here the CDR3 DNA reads TGTGCCAGCAGCCCAACGGGGGGATACCTAAGCTACGAGCAGTACTTC.

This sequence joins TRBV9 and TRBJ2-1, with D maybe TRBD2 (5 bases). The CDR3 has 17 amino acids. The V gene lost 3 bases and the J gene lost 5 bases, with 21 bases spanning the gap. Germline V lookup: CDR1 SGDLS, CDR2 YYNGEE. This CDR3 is CASSADPGYGGNNEQFF. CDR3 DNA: TGTGCCAGCAGCGCTGACCCGGGGTATGGTGGAAACAATGAGCAGTTCTTC.

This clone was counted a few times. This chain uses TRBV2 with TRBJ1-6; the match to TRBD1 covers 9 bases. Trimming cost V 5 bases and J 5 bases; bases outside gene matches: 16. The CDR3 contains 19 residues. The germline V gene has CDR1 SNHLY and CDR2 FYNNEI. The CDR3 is CASSRSMGPRQGDNSPLHF. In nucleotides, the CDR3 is TGTGCCAGCAGTAGGTCGATGGGGCCAAGACAGGGGGATAATTCACCCCTCCACTTT. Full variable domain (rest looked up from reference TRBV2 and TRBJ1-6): EPEVTQTPSHQVTQMGQEVILRCVPISNHLYFYWYRQILGQKVEFLVSFYNNEISEKSEIFDDQFSVERPDGSNFTLKIRSTKLEDSAMYFCASSRSMGPRQGDNSPLHFGNGTRLTVT.

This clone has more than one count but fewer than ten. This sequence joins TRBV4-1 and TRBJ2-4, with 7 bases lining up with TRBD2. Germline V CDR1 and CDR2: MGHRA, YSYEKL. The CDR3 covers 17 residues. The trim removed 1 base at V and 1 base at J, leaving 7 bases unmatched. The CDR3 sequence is CASSQVGASGAKNIQYF. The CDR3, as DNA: TGCGCCAGCAGCCAAGTTGGCGCTAGCGGTGCCAAAAACATTCAGTACTTC.

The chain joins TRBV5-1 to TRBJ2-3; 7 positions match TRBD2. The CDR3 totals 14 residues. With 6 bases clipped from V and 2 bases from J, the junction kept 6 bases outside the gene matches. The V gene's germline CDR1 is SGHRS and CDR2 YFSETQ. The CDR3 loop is CASKRDAPTDTQYF. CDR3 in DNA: TGCGCCAGCAAGCGGGATGCCCCCACAGATACGCAGTATTTT.

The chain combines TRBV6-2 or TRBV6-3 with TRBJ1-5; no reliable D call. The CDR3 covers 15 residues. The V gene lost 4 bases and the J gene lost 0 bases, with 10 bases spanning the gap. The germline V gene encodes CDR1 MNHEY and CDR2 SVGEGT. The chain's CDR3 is CASSWEANSNQPQHF. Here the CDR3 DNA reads TGTGCCAGCAGTTGGGAGGCAAATAGCAATCAGCCCCAGCATTTT.

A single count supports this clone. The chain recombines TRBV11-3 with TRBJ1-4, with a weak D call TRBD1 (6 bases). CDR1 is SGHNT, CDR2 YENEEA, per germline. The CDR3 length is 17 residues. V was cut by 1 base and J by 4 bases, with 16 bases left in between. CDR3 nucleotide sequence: TGTGCCAGCAGCTTAGCCTACAGGGAGGGCCTTAATGAAAAACTGTTTTTT. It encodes CASSLAYREGLNEKLFF.

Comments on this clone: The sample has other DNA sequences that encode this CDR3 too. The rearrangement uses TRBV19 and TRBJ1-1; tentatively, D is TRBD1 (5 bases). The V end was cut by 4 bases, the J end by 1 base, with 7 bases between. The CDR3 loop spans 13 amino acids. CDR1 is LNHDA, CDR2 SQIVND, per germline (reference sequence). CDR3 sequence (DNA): TGTGCCAGTAGTACAGACAGGAACACTGAAGCTTTCTTT. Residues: CASSTDRNTEAFF.

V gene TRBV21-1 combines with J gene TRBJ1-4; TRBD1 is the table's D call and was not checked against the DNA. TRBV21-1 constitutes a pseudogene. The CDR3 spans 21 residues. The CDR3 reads CASSTKARRPPSGAPGEKLFF. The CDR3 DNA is TGTGCCAGCAGCACAAAAGCACGTCGGCCTCCTTCAGGGGCGCCGGGTGAAAAACTGTTTTTT.

Written as DNA, the CDR3 is TGTGCCAGCAGTCTCCCCGCAGGGCCAAATAGCAATCAGCCCCAGCATTTT. It specifies CASSLPAGPNSNQPQHF. V is TRBV28 and J is TRBJ1-5; D is perhaps TRBD1 (5 bases). CDR3 length: 17 residues. Per germline, CDR1 MDHEN and CDR2 SYDVKM. Trimming pared 5 bases from V and 0 bases from J, leaving 17 bases between. Looking up the rest from reference TRBV28 and TRBJ1-5 gives the full variable domain: DVKVTQSSRYLVKRTGEKVFLECVQDMDHENMFWYRQDPGLGLRLIYFSYDVKMKEKGDIPEGYSVSREKKERFSLILESASTNQTSMYLCASSLPAGPNSNQPQHFGDGTRLSIL.

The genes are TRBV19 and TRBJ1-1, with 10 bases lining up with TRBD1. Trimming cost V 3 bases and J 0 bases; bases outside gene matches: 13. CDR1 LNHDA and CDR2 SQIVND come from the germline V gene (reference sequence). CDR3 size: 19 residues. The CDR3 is CASSIRQGATFGLNTEAFF. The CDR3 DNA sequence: TGTGCCAGTAGTATCCGACAGGGGGCGACCTTCGGGTTGAACACTGAAGCTTTCTTT. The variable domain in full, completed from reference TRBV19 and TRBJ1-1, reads DGGITQSPKYLFRKEGQNVTLSCEQNLNHDAMYWYRQDPGQGLRLIYYSQIVNDFQKGDIAEGYSVSREKKESFPLTVTSAQKNPTAFYLCASSIRQGATFGLNTEAFFGQGTRLTVV.

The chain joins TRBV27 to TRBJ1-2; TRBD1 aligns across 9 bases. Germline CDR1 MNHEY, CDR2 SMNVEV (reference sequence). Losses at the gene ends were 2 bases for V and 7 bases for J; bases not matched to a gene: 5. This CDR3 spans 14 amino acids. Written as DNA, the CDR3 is TGTGCCAGCAGTTTAACCGGGACAGGGTTTGGCTACACCTTC. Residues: CASSLTGTGFGYTF.

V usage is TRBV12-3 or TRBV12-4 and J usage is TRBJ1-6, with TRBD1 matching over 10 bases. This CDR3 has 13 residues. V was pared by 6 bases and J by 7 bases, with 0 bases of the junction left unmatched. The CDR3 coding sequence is TGTGCCAGCAGGGGACAGGGGAATTCACCCCTCCACTTT. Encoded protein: CASRGQGNSPLHF.